One and the same sample provided the 29 T cell receptor beta chains below, sequenced in a study of T cells after yellow fever vaccination. Via MiXCR, TCRdb re-called the 5' RACE reads, giving one row per CDR3 protein. The data show some 49,000 distinct CDR3 sequences, with around 6.8% seen just once and around 9.3% held by the top ten. Sequencing was performed on PBMCs, either bulk or a sorted T-cell subset (CD4+, CD8+, memory, or dextramer-sorted; not recorded which), taken 45 days after the yellow fever booster vaccination. These receptors were obtained from a man younger than 40 who received the YFV17D yellow fever vaccine.

This clonotype has ten or more counts. The chain is built from TRBV9 and TRBJ2-7; 7 positions match TRBD1. Germline-derived CDR1 and CDR2 are SGDLS and YYNGEE. Trimming at V came to 3 bases and at J to 2 bases, leaving 5 bases not matched to a gene. The CDR3 consists of 14 residues. For the CDR3, the DNA is TGTGCCAGCAGCGCCCGGACAGGTACCTACGAGCAGTACTTC. Its translation: CASSARTGTYEQYF.

Only a few counts were recorded for this clonotype. The V and J genes are TRBV5-8 and TRBJ1-1; the D is unclear. Germline V gives CDR1 SGHTS, CDR2 YDEGEE. The CDR3 consists of 14 residues. The V end lost 0 bases, the J end lost 4 bases, and 10 bases lay between the germline ends. Here the CDR3 reads CASSLAPATTEAFF. Written as DNA, the CDR3 is TGTGCCAGCAGCTTGGCCCCAGCAACCACTGAAGCTTTCTTT.

Many counts were recorded for this clonotype. The DNA of the CDR3 is TGTGCCAGCAGCTTAGGGGTAGCGGGAATGAGGGAGACCCAGTACTTC. Translation gives CASSLGVAGMRETQYF. The rearrangement uses TRBV7-2 and TRBJ2-5, with 8 bases aligning to TRBD2. V gave up 1 base and J gave up 5 bases; unmatched junction bases: 9. The CDR3 loop spans 16 amino acids. The germline CDR1 and CDR2 sequences are SGHTA and FQGNSA.

The chain combines TRBV11-2 with TRBJ2-1; 8 bases fit TRBD1. The CDR3 has 15 amino acids. The germline CDR1 and CDR2 sequences are SGHAT and FQNNGV. The V segment lost 4 bases and the J segment 8 bases; nucleotides outside the gene matches: 10. CDR3 residues: CASSYYRGESYEQFF. As DNA, the CDR3 is TGTGCCAGCAGCTACTACAGGGGGGAGTCTTATGAGCAGTTCTTC.

The table lists this clonotype with a few counts. The chain carries TRBV11-1 and TRBJ2-6; 7 bases are shared with TRBD1. V shed 1 base, J shed 0 bases, and the junction held 9 bases outside the gene matches. This CDR3 has 19 amino acids. The germline V gene has CDR1 SGHAT and CDR2 FQDESV (reference sequence). The DNA for the CDR3 is TGTGCCAGCAGCTTAGTGACGAGGGGGCCCGTCTCTGGGGCCAACGTCCTGACTTTC. Translating gives CASSLVTRGPVSGANVLTF.

This clonotype was seen repeatedly, ten times or more. The rearrangement links TRBV9 to TRBJ1-2; unclear D gene. The germline gives CDR1 SGDLS, CDR2 YYNGEE. There are 11 residues in the CDR3. The ends were cut back, 7 bases at V and 0 bases at J, with 4 bases in the middle. CDR3 sequence: CASGSNYGYTF. For the CDR3, the DNA is TGTGCCAGCGGTTCTAACTATGGCTACACCTTC.

Regarding this clonotype: A single base separates this from a much larger clone, so it may be a read error. This chain links TRBV12-3 or TRBV12-4 with TRBJ1-5; D unresolved. Trimming cost V 5 bases and J 6 bases, with 11 bases left between them. The CDR3 extends over 13 amino acids. The CDR3 here is CASSTAGTQPQHF. The DNA of the CDR3 is TGTGCCAGCAGTACAGCAGGCACTCAGCCCCAGCATTTT.

This clonotype was counted at least ten times. The chain has TRBV6-5 and TRBJ1-1; D gene uncertain. The CDR3 totals 12 residues. V gave up 6 bases and J gave up 1 base, with 6 bases separating them. The V gene's germline CDR1 is MNHEY and CDR2 SVGAGI. CDR3 bases: TGTGCCAGCAGCCGTCCGAACACTGAAGCTTTCTTT. It encodes CASSRPNTEAFF.

This clonotype was recorded many times. The rearrangement joins TRBV4-3 to TRBJ2-1; D is ambiguous. Germline assignment: CDR1 LGHNA and CDR2 YSLEER. There are 14 residues in the CDR3. The V end was cut by 0 bases, the J end by 2 bases, with 5 bases between. Here the CDR3 DNA reads TGCGCCAGCAGCCAAGATTCGACCTACAATGAGCAGTTCTTC. Translating gives CASSQDSTYNEQFF.

This clonotype was counted between two and nine times. J is TRBJ2-1 and V is TRBV5-1; possibly TRBD2 for D (5 bases). Trimming left V 4 bases short and J 5 bases short, with 19 bases between. The length of the CDR3 is 16 residues. In germline, CDR1 is SGHRS, CDR2 YFSETQ. The CDR3 loop reads CASSRTSERFHNEQFF. Here the CDR3 DNA reads TGCGCCAGCAGCCGCACCTCGGAGCGGTTCCACAATGAGCAGTTCTTC.

This clonotype was recorded many times. CDR3 amino acids: CSARGGRLAYNEQFF. In DNA, the CDR3 is TGCAGTGCTAGAGGAGGGCGGCTTGCTTACAATGAGCAGTTCTTC. The J gene is TRBJ2-1, the V gene TRBV20-1; D might be TRBD2 (5 bases). Trimming took off 1 base at V and 4 bases at J, with 14 bases between the two ends. The germline V gene encodes CDR1 DFQATT and CDR2 SNEGSKA (reference sequence). This CDR3 contains 15 residues.

The chain is built from TRBV20-1 and TRBJ1-1; D is undetermined. The CDR3 has 11 amino acids. Between the trimmed V and J ends, which lost 6 bases and 0 bases, there was a span of 5 bases. Germline CDR1 DFQATT, CDR2 SNEGSKA (reference sequence). CDR3: CSALMNTEAFF. CDR3 sequence (DNA): TGCAGTGCCCTAATGAACACTGAAGCTTTCTTT.

A word on this clonotype: A junction end diverges from the germline sequence, so it may reflect a read error. The J gene is TRBJ1-2, the V gene TRBV30; a possible D gene is TRBD1 (5 bases). Germline CDR1 and CDR2: GTSNPN and SVGIG (reference sequence). The CDR3 covers 12 residues. CDR3: CARRTGTYGYTF. Here the CDR3 DNA reads TGTGCCCGGAGAACCGGGACCTATGGCTACACCTTC. Combining the CDR3 with reference TRBV30 and TRBJ1-2 gives the whole variable domain SQTIHQWPATLVQPVGSPLSLECTVEGTSNPNLYWYRQAAGRGLQLLFYSVGIGQISSEVPQNLSASRPQDRQFILSSKKLLLSDSGFYLCARRTGTYGYTFGSGTRLTVV.

This clonotype was detected many times. J is TRBJ2-5 and V is TRBV5-6; the D call may be TRBD1 or TRBD2 (6 bases each). The germline CDR1 and CDR2 sequences are SGHDT and YYEEEE. Trimming removed 2 bases at V and 4 bases at J, with 12 bases between. This CDR3 contains 14 residues. CDR3 bases: TGTGCCAGCAGCTTTGAACAGGGACTAGAGACCCAGTACTTC. Its protein is CASSFEQGLETQYF.

J is TRBJ1-5 and V is TRBV19; maybe TRBD1 (6 bases). The CDR3 is 17 residues long. V was pared by 5 bases and J by 3 bases, with 20 bases between. The germline V gene encodes CDR1 LNHDA and CDR2 SQIVND (reference sequence). In nucleotides, the CDR3 is TGTGCCAGTAGTCCCCGGGGGGGGCTCCCCGACAATCAGCCCCAGCATTTT. This gives the protein CASSPRGGLPDNQPQHF.

This clonotype showed up just a few times. The V and J genes are TRBV4-2 and TRBJ2-4; D possibly corresponds to TRBD2 (6 bases). The CDR3 loop spans 15 amino acids. The germline gives CDR1 LGHNA, CDR2 YNFKEQ. Trimming removed 3 bases at V and 3 bases at J, with 12 bases between. The CDR3 loop reads CASSHQRVGKNIQYF. CDR3 bases: TGTGCCAGCAGCCACCAGCGGGTAGGCAAAAACATTCAGTACTTC.

This chain joins TRBV3-1 and TRBJ2-7; no firm D call. The V end was cut by 6 bases, the J end by 5 bases, with 17 bases between. The CDR3 contains 14 residues. Germline V gene data show CDR1 as LGHDT and CDR2 as YNNKEL (reference sequence). CDR3 in DNA: TGTGCCAGCAGAACGGATCGGAGTAGCAACGAGCAGTACTTC. Amino acids: CASRTDRSSNEQYF.

The rearrangement links TRBV7-9 to TRBJ1-2; 10 positions match TRBD1. CDR3 length: 13 amino acids. The V gene's germline CDR1 is SEHNR and CDR2 FQNEAQ (reference sequence). V dropped 5 bases and J dropped 8; count of bases not matched to a gene: 5. This chain's CDR3 is CASSVGTGDGYTF. The CDR3 DNA sequence: TGTGCCAGCAGCGTCGGGACAGGGGACGGCTACACCTTC.

This clonotype has only a few counts. The chain is built from TRBV7-8 and TRBJ2-2, with 9 nucleotides matching TRBD2. Germline assignment: CDR1 SGHVS and CDR2 FQNEAQ. The CDR3 contains 18 residues. Trimming cost V 4 bases and J 0 bases; bases outside gene matches: 9. The CDR3 spells CASSSLWAGGANTGELFF. In nucleotides, the CDR3 is TGTGCCAGCAGCTCTCTGTGGGCGGGAGGGGCGAACACCGGGGAGCTGTTTTTT.

This clonotype showed up many times. The gene calls are TRBV11-2 and TRBJ2-1; D unclear. Trimming stripped 2 bases from V and 6 bases from J, with 2 bases between. CDR3 size: 11 residues. Looked up from germline, CDR1 is SGHAT and CDR2 is FQNNGV. The DNA of the CDR3 is TGTGCCAGCAGCTTATCCAATGAGCAGTTCTTC. As protein: CASSLSNEQFF.

This rearrangement joins TRBV6-2 or TRBV6-3 to TRBJ2-7, with D perhaps TRBD2 (5 bases). Germline-derived CDR1 and CDR2 are MNHEY and SVGEGT. This CDR3 has 13 residues. The ends were cut back, 6 bases at V and 4 bases at J, with 13 bases in the middle. CDR3: CASRTATGYEQYF. The CDR3 DNA follows: TGTGCCAGCAGGACTGCGACGGGGTACGAGCAGTACTTC.

This chain uses TRBV29-1 with TRBJ1-1, with D perhaps matching TRBD1 (5 bases). The V gene's germline CDR1 is SQVTM and CDR2 ANQGSEA. The CDR3 contains 14 residues. Between the trimmed V and J ends, which lost 7 bases and 1 base, there was a span of 16 bases. The CDR3 region is CSAGEGLENTEAFF. CDR3 DNA sequence: TGCAGCGCTGGTGAGGGGTTGGAGAACACTGAAGCTTTCTTT.

This clonotype was counted only a few times. The J gene is TRBJ2-1, the V gene TRBV24-1, with TRBD1 as a possible D gene (6 bases). Looked up from germline, CDR1 is KGHDR and CDR2 is SFDVKD. This CDR3 spans 16 amino acids. Trimming pared 0 bases from V and 0 bases from J, leaving 8 bases between. This CDR3 reads CATSDLRGSSYNEQFF. DNA for the CDR3: TGTGCCACCAGTGATTTGAGGGGGTCCTCCTACAATGAGCAGTTCTTC.

This clonotype is medium-sized (0.01 to 0.1%) within its sample. The chain links TRBV20-1 to TRBJ2-1; 7 positions match TRBD2. Germline values: CDR1 DFQATT, CDR2 SNEGSKA (reference sequence). This CDR3 comprises 14 residues. The V and J ends lost 6 bases and 2 bases, in that order; junction bases with no gene match: 7. CDR3 in DNA: TGCAGTGCGTCAAGTGCGGGAGCCTACAATGAGCAGTTCTTC. Translating it yields CSASSAGAYNEQFF.

This clonotype was picked up many times. The rearrangement uses TRBV12-3 or TRBV12-4 and TRBJ2-3; D unclear. This CDR3 is built from 11 residues. The V gene lost 3 bases and the J gene lost 7 bases, with 5 bases spanning the gap. CDR3 residues: CASSFGYTQYF. The CDR3 DNA sequence: TGTGCCAGCAGTTTTGGGTATACGCAGTATTTT.

J is TRBJ2-3 and V is TRBV20-1; 11 nucleotides line up with TRBD2. The J segment lost 2 bases and the V segment lost 3 bases, leaving 4 bases of the junction unmatched. The CDR3 loop spans 15 amino acids. CDR1 and CDR2 (germline): DFQATT, SNEGSKA (reference sequence). The CDR3 DNA sequence: TGCAGTGCTAGGCCGGGACTAGCGGACACAGATACGCAGTATTTT. The encoded protein is CSARPGLADTDTQYF.

This clonotype was observed many times. J is TRBJ1-5 and V is TRBV7-9; 8 positions agree with TRBD1. Trimming cost V 7 bases and J 3 bases; bases outside gene matches: 5. This CDR3 is 14 amino acids long. Germline CDR1 is SEHNR and CDR2 is FQNEAQ (reference sequence). The CDR3 nucleotides are TGTGCCAGCAAGGGGACAGGCTACAATCAGCCCCAGCATTTT. Amino acids: CASKGTGYNQPQHF. The full variable domain, with the rest looked up from reference TRBV7-9 and TRBJ1-5, is DTGVSQNPRHKITKRGQNVTFRCDPISEHNRLYWYRQTLGQGPEFLTYFQNEAQLEKSRLLSDRFSAERPKGSFSTLEIQRTEQGDSAMYLCASKGTGYNQPQHFGDGTRLSIL.

This clonotype was observed at least ten times. The chain has TRBV7-6 and TRBJ2-7; perhaps TRBD2 as D (6 bases). The CDR3 is 13 residues long. Germline V gene sequence: CDR1 SGHVS, CDR2 FNYEAQ. V dropped 1 base and J dropped 5 bases, with 9 bases sitting between them. CDR3 coding DNA: TGTGCCAGCAGCTTAGAAGGAGGGCACGAGCAGTACTTC. It codes for CASSLEGGHEQYF.

Details on this clonotype: A much larger clone differs from this one at a single base, so this may be a read error. The chain is built from TRBV20-1 and TRBJ2-7; no clear D gene. The germline gives CDR1 DFQATT, CDR2 SNEGSKA (reference sequence). The CDR3 runs 13 residues. The CDR3: CSARDQNYYEQHF. CDR3 DNA sequence: TGCAGTGCTAGAGATCAGAACTATTACGAGCAGCACTTC.